Listed below are T cell receptor beta chains from one sample, sequenced in a study of technical replicates of blood from several donors. Assay used: immunoSEQ multiplex PCR; TCRdb lists only in-frame clones, some missing. The sample shows under 100,000 clones, 80% to 90% of them seen only once. Input material: PBMCs. The receptors shown here come from a human donor in good health. Some clones in this sample may be carry-over from other donors' samples. The CDR3 runs from the conserved cysteine through the conserved F or W. D genes are given only for firm matches. Not all rows give a size; the values are once, few, many and, for expanded clones, a class.

D gene,clone size,V gene,J gene,CDR3 DNA,CDR3 protein
TRBD2,once,TRBV27,TRBJ2-7,TGTGCCAGCAGTTTAAATGTGGGAGGGAACGAGCAGTACTTC,CASSLNVGGNEQYF
.,.,TRBV5-1,TRBJ1-5,TGCGCCAGCAGCCCTAATGCGGGGGTCCAGCCCCAGCATTTT,CASSPNAGVQPQHF
.,.,TRBV12-5,TRBJ1-5,TGTGCTAGTGGCCCCTCGTTGGCTCAGCCCCAGCATTTT,CASGPSLAQPQHF
.,.,TRBV29-1,TRBJ2-2,TGCAGCGTTGAGTCAGGGAACACCGGGGAGCTGTTTTTT,CSVESGNTGELFF
TRBD2,few,TRBV7-9,TRBJ2-2,TGTGCCAGCAGCGCCCAGCGGGGGGGCAACACCGGGGAGCTGTTTTTT,CASSAQRGGNTGELFF
TRBD1,.,TRBV29-1,TRBJ1-2,TGCAGAGCCCCGGGACAGGGGAACTATGGCTACACCTTC,CRAPGQGNYGYTF
TRBD1,.,TRBV18,TRBJ1-1,TGTGCCAGCTCAACGACAGGGTGGATGAACACTGAAGCTTTCTTT,CASSTTGWMNTEAFF
TRBD1,.,TRBV2,TRBJ1-1,TGTGCCAGCAAGCTAGGGACAGGGAACACTGAAGCTTTCTTT,CASKLGTGNTEAFF
TRBD1,.,TRBV19,TRBJ1-1,TGTGCCAGTAGTCCCCTTCGGACAGGGGGGGGGTACACTGAAGCTTTCTTT,CASSPLRTGGGYTEAFF
.,.,TRBV7-2,TRBJ1-5,TGTGCCAGCAGTTTTAGAACCGATCAGCCCCAGCATTTT,CASSFRTDQPQHF
.,few,TRBV13,TRBJ2-2,TGTGCCAGCAGCTTAGTTGGAGGGAAGGTCACCGGGGAGCTGTTTTTT,CASSLVGGKVTGELFF
TRBD2,.,TRBV7-6,TRBJ2-3,TGTGCCAGCAGCTTTTCCGGGACTAGCGGGAGGGCTTTAGATACGCAGTATTTT,CASSFSGTSGRALDTQYF
.,.,TRBV19,TRBJ2-7,TGTGCCAGTAGTATAGTTGGAGCAGTCTCCATCTACGAGCAGTACTTC,CASSIVGAVSIYEQYF
TRBD1,.,TRBV4-3,TRBJ1-2,TGCGCCAGCAGCCAAAAGGGACAGCTTTTTCCCTATGGCTACACCTTC,CASSQKGQLFPYGYTF
TRBD1,.,TRBV5-1,TRBJ2-3,TGCGCCAGCAGCGGGGGACAGGGCCTGGATACGCAGTATTTT,CASSGGQGLDTQYF
.,.,TRBV4-3,TRBJ1-6,TGCGCCAGCAGCCAAGCCAACAGCGGCCTCAGCTCCTATAATTCACCCCTCCACTTT,CASSQANSGLSSYNSPLHF
.,.,TRBV11-1,TRBJ2-5,TGTGCCAGCAGCCGGGAGCCAAAAGAGACCCAGTACTTC,CASSREPKETQYF
TRBD2,.,TRBV10-1,TRBJ2-2,TGCGCCAGCAGTGGGCCGGGACTAGCGGGGAACACCGGGGAGCTGTTTTTT,CASSGPGLAGNTGELFF
TRBD2,.,TRBV5-1,TRBJ2-1,TGCGCCAGCAGCAAAACCCGGTCCGGGGGGGCGGTATCTGAGCAGTTCTTC,CASSKTRSGGAVSEQFF
TRBD1,.,TRBV25-1,TRBJ2-5,TGTGCCAGCAGTGTCTTCACCGACAGGGTCGGACAAGAGACCCAGTACTTC,CASSVFTDRVGQETQYF
TRBD1,.,TRBV2,TRBJ2-5,TGTGCCAGCAACCCCGGGACAGGGGCAGAGACCCAGTACTTC,CASNPGTGAETQYF
TRBD2,.,TRBV9,TRBJ2-3,TGTGCCAGCAGCGCCCGACTAGCGGGGGGGCGTGCAGATACGCAGTATTTT,CASSARLAGGRADTQYF
.,.,TRBV6-5,TRBJ1-1,TGTGCCAGCAGTTACACGGCGGGGTACACTGAAGCTTTCTTT,CASSYTAGYTEAFF
.,.,TRBV6-1,TRBJ1-2,TGTGCCAGTGAGTTCTATGGCTACACCTTC,CASEFYGYTF
TRBD1,.,TRBV30,TRBJ2-3,TGTGCCTGGGGGACAGGGGCTACGCAGTATTTT,CAWGTGATQYF
.,.,TRBV6-6,TRBJ1-6,TGTGCCAGCAGTTACCCCCGTGGACAAGCACCCCTCCACTTT,CASSYPRGQAPLHF
.,.,TRBV6-5,TRBJ2-3,TGTGCCAGCAGCCTCGGGGGAGTTGAAGATACGCAGTATTTT,CASSLGGVEDTQYF
TRBD1,.,TRBV19,TRBJ1-4,TGTGCCAGTAGTACCCCCGGGACAGGGTGGGGTGAAAAACTGTTTTTT,CASSTPGTGWGEKLFF
TRBD2,.,TRBV4-3,TRBJ2-6,TGCGCCAGCAGCCTTTCCGGGACTAGCGGGGGGGTAGGCTCTGGGGCCAACGTCCTGACTTTC,CASSLSGTSGGVGSGANVLTF
TRBD1,.,TRBV7-9,TRBJ2-5,TGTGCCGTCATGACAGGGGGCGGAGAGACCCAGTACTTC,CAVMTGGGETQYF
TRBD2,.,TRBV2,TRBJ2-2,TGTGCCAGCAGTGAAGGTCGTCTAGCGGGAGTCACCGGGGAGCTGTTTTTT,CASSEGRLAGVTGELFF
.,.,TRBV7-6,TRBJ1-2,TGTGCCAGCAGCCAACGCCAGGCGGACATCATTGGCCACACCTTC,CASSQRQADIIGHTF
.,once,TRBV25-1,TRBJ1-3,TGTGCCAGCAGTGACGGAGGGGCGGGGAACACCATATATTTT,CASSDGGAGNTIYF
TRBD1,.,TRBV6-5,TRBJ2-5,TGTGCCAGCAGGCGGACAGGGGCGTACCAAGAGACCCAGTACTTC,CASRRTGAYQETQYF
.,.,TRBV30,TRBJ1-3,TGTGCCTGGAGTATAACTAGAAACACCATATATTTT,CAWSITRNTIYF
.,.,TRBV29-1,TRBJ2-7,TGCAGCGCCCGAGACTACGAGCAGTACTTC,CSARDYEQYF
TRBD1,.,TRBV14,TRBJ2-7,TGTGCCAGCAGCCGGGACAGGGGGCGAAGAGAGCAGTACTTC,CASSRDRGRREQYF
.,.,TRBV2,TRBJ1-1,TGTGCCAGCCTTATAGCCGGGATGAACACTGAAGCTTTCTTT,CASLIAGMNTEAFF
.,.,TRBV19,TRBJ2-1,TGTGCCAGTAGGGACAGCCCAAGCTCCTACAATGAGCAGTTCTTC,CASRDSPSSYNEQFF